This note documents a single T cell receptor (beta chain) sequence. Its target is unknown. Germline CDR1 is SQVTM and CDR2 is ANQGSEA. The CDR3 has 16 amino acids. The V gene lost 5 bases and the J gene lost 1 base, with 19 bases spanning the gap. The source of the sample is a study of Ad26.COV2.S vaccination and SARS-CoV-2 variants. Study overall: Administration of Ad26.COV2.S was intramuscular, either once or twice 56 days apart.

Treatment specified: 15 to 20 received Ad26.COV2.S at low or high dose, single or two shots; about 5 received placebo; per-sample allocation not given. Day 63 after the first injection of vaccine or placebo was the sampling time. Ad26.COV2.S expressed prefusion-stabilized spike from the original Wuhan strain. Overall study results and limits: Measurement of non-spike TCR breadth gave similar results in vaccine and placebo recipients.

The table came from immunoSEQ multiplex PCR; TCRdb's copy has only in-frame clones and leaves some out. This sample has approximately 340,000 clones; more than 75% occur once, and the top ten carry about 3.5%. This TCR derives from a person aged 18-65 years who received the Ad26.COV2.S COVID-19 vaccine or a placebo. The chain carries TRBV29-1 and TRBJ2-3; D is ambiguous. Sequencing used peripheral blood, obtained in a trial of Ad26.COV2.S vaccine versus placebo. The DNA for the CDR3 is TGCAGCGTTACCCCGACGGGTGATGGTGGCACAGATACGCAGTATTTT. Translated, it gives CSVTPTGDGGTDTQYF.